A few counts support the clone carrying this TCR beta chain. What it binds is unknown. The study made its TCR cDNA through 5'RACE template switching. That step introduced a universal primer site along with UMIs. In TCRdb, the 5' RACE reads were re-called with MiXCR into one record per CDR3 protein. The data show about 300,000 distinct CDR3 sequences, 3% to 4.5% seen once. The entry originates in a study of T cells after yellow fever vaccination. Study-wide points: Though it reached lower strength, the secondary response hit its peak faster, day 5 versus 15.

This CDR3 spans 12 amino acids. V was cut by 2 bases and J by 8 bases, with 10 bases left in between. The germline gives CDR1 SQVTM, CDR2 ANQGSEA. The input for sequencing was PBMCs, taken 5 days after the yellow fever booster vaccination. The chain employs TRBV29-1 and TRBJ1-3; D gene uncertain. The clonotype originates from a young man who received the YFV17D yellow fever vaccine. The CDR3: CSVENLADTIYF. As DNA, the CDR3 is TGCAGCGTTGAAAACCTAGCGGACACCATATATTTT.